This T cell receptor (beta chain) was recovered during a study of vaccination effects on CD4 cells after COVID-19. General observations from the study: Researchers report that only 1 of 255 vaccine-induced clones in healthy vaccinees cross-reacted with common cold coronaviruses.

Ahead of sequencing, the ViraFEST assay grew antigen-specific CD4+ T cells using viral peptide pools. Cells that had been cultured for 10 days were the source of isolated CD4+ T cells. Of the BNT162b2 and mRNA-1273 vaccines, participants received two doses of one or the other. Some 2 million PBMC per well were cultured with around 11 IU/ml IL-2 and approximately 9.1 ug/ml peptides. Regarding this clone: The antigen is not known.

The CDR3 runs to 11 residues. Deletions cut 6 bases from V and 2 bases from J, with 4 bases between. Repertoires were generated with immunoSEQ multiplex PCR, while TCRdb's copy carries only in-frame clones and drops some. The sample holds some 69,000 clones, over 70% seen once. The source material was CD4+ T cells from PBMCs cultured with HCoV-229E spike peptides, sampled after COVID-19 vaccination. This sequence joins TRBV12-3 or TRBV12-4 and TRBJ1-1; D is unresolved. The receptor's source is a human donor who received a COVID-19 vaccine. The CDR3 protein is CASSPNTEAFF. In nucleotides, the CDR3 is TGTGCCAGCAGCCCCAACACTGAAGCTTTCTTT.